This entry features one TCR beta chain sequence. The data belong to a study of blood T cell repertoires in COVID-19. On the study more broadly: COVID-19 samples collected from the United States, Italy and Spain covered acute and convalescent phases.

Repertoires were generated with immunoSEQ multiplex PCR, while TCRdb's copy carries only in-frame clones and drops some. This table holds 300,000 to 400,000 clones, over 75% found once. V was pared by 2 bases and J by 7 bases, with 7 bases of the junction left unmatched. Germline V gene data show CDR1 as KGHSY and CDR2 as FQNENV. The CDR3 has 15 amino acids. This clonotype originated in a woman between 50 and 59 years old who had recovered from COVID-19. Sequenced material: peripheral blood. The genes are TRBV16 and TRBJ2-2; 7 bases line up with TRBD1. The CDR3 here is CASSQVRQGVGELFF. The DNA for the CDR3 is TGTGCCAGCAGCCAAGTTCGCCAGGGGGTCGGGGAGCTGTTTTTT.